These 7 T cell receptor beta chains came from one sample sequenced in a study of shared T cell receptors in the human thymus (dated by TCRdb to 2020 to 2023). The library was produced with the immunoSEQ multiplex PCR assay. Imported from immuneACCESS, the table was reduced by TCRdb to in-frame sequences with V and J called. These copies leave out some clones; in studies compared against another copy, an unresolved V gene accounts for under half, and the cause of the remainder is not known. The sample table records hundreds of thousands of clones; 85% to 90% of these occur just once. Together, the top ten hold 0.008% to 0.011% of the sample. In addition, the sample was reused for a study of human thymus T cells.

The sample comprised thymocytes. All receptors derive from a boy under two years old with a congenital heart defect. Donor details come from another sample of the same person, matched by shared clones.

This chain links TRBV7-9 with TRBJ2-1; perhaps TRBD2 as D (5 bases). V dropped 5 bases and J dropped 5 bases, with 16 bases sitting between them. This CDR3 contains 15 residues. Germline CDR1 SEHNR, CDR2 FQNEAQ (reference sequence). CDR3 nucleotides: TGTGCCAGCAGCCAAAAGGGCAAGGGAGACAATGAGCAGTTCTTC. It yields the protein CASSQKGKGDNEQFF.

This chain joins TRBV6-5 and TRBJ1-4; D perhaps matches TRBD1 (5 bases). The CDR3 has 14 amino acids. Trimming left V 2 bases short and J 4 bases short, with 8 bases between. In germline, CDR1 is MNHEY, CDR2 SVGAGI. The CDR3 region is CASSYATVNEKLFF. The CDR3 nucleotides are TGTGCCAGCAGTTACGCGACAGTTAATGAAAAACTGTTTTTT.

V is TRBV6-5 and J is TRBJ1-1, with D possibly TRBD1 on 5 matching bases. Germline V gene sequence: CDR1 MNHEY, CDR2 SVGAGI. V was shortened by 0 bases and J by 4 bases, with 15 bases between the two germline ends. The CDR3 consists of 16 residues. CDR3 amino acids: CASSYSEDRASTEAFF. In DNA form, the CDR3 reads TGTGCCAGCAGTTACTCGGAAGACAGAGCTTCCACTGAAGCTTTCTTT.

The V and J genes are TRBV19 and TRBJ2-1; D perhaps matches TRBD1 (5 bases). From germline, CDR1 is LNHDA and CDR2 SQIVND (reference sequence). The V end was cut by 3 bases, the J end by 6 bases, with 9 bases between. The CDR3 covers 13 residues. CDR3 coding DNA: TGTGCCAGTAGTATTACAGGAGCCAATGAGCAGTTCTTC. Its protein product is CASSITGANEQFF.

This chain uses TRBV6-6 with TRBJ2-7; D uncertain. Germline V gene data show CDR1 as MNHNY and CDR2 as SVGAGI (reference sequence). The germline V and J ends were trimmed by 7 bases and 3 bases, with 13 bases remaining between them. This CDR3 region has 13 residues. The CDR3: CASTSQVGYEQYF. The CDR3 DNA sequence: TGTGCCAGCACGTCGCAGGTCGGCTACGAGCAGTACTTC.

Concerning this clone itself: Other DNA sequences of this sample code for an identical CDR3. The chain uses TRBV29-1 and TRBJ2-1, with a tentative D call TRBD2 (5 bases). This CDR3 region has 13 residues. Germline CDR1 is SQVTM and CDR2 is ANQGSEA. V was shortened by 7 bases and J by 0 bases, with 10 bases between the two germline ends. The CDR3 DNA sequence: TGCAGCGCTCGGACTGGCTCCTACAATGAGCAGTTCTTC. Translating gives CSARTGSYNEQFF.

This clone was found a few times. This chain joins TRBV7-8 and TRBJ2-7; D ambiguous. The CDR3 consists of 14 residues. Germline V gene lookup returns CDR1 SGHVS and CDR2 FQNEAQ. Trimming took 1 base from V and 2 from J, leaving 9 bases between them. CDR3 bases: TGTGCCAGCAGCTTAGGTCCTCCTCCCTACGAGCAGTACTTC. As protein: CASSLGPPPYEQYF. The full variable domain, completed using reference TRBV7-8 and TRBJ2-7, is GAGVSQSPRYKVAKRGQDVALRCDPISGHVSLFWYQQALGQGPEFLTYFQNEAQLDKSGLPSDRFFAERPEGSVSTLKIQRTQQEDSAVYLCASSLGPPPYEQYFGPGTRLTVT.